The following is a T cell receptor (beta chain) sequence with its context. Each CDR3 protein gets one entry after TCRdb re-called the RT-PCR reads with MiXCR. This table has over 800,000 distinct CDR3 sequences, around 21% appearing once. The data were taken from a study of response to subunit inactivated influenza vaccine. The junction had 7 bases not matched to a gene; V was cut back by 2 bases and J by 6 bases. CDR3 length: 14 amino acids. Germline CDR1 reads DFQATT; CDR2 reads SNEGSKA (reference sequence). The clonotype originates from a man aged 50 to 60 who received an inactivated influenza vaccine. This specimen consisted of PBMCs from blood, obtained more than 4 days after vaccination. J is TRBJ2-7 and V is TRBV20-1; 10 bases are a match to TRBD2. The CDR3 DNA is TGCAGTGCTAGAAACAAGCGGGAGGGCGGCGAGCAGTACTTC. Its protein product is CSARNKREGGEQYF.